This T cell receptor (beta chain) was sequenced in a study of OX40 agonist ivuxolimab in advanced cancers. Sequenced by immunoSEQ multiplex PCR; TCRdb stores in-frame clones only, minus some. The table has roughly 49,000 clones, around 90% seen once; the top ten hold roughly 3.3%. The TCR originated in an adult with an advanced solid tumor such as melanoma, head and neck, liver or kidney cancer. The specimen comprised CD4+ or CD8+ T cells sorted from blood, sampled in a trial of the OX40 agonist ivuxolimab.

CDR3 bases: TGTGCCAGCAGTGAAGGGGACAGGGAGAGAGAGACCCAGTACTTC. It is translated as CASSEGDRERETQYF. The chain has TRBV6-1 and TRBJ2-5; 9 bases line up with TRBD1. The germline gives CDR1 MNHNS, CDR2 SASEGT. The J segment lost 4 bases and the V segment lost 1 base, leaving 4 bases of the junction unmatched. This CDR3 has 15 residues.